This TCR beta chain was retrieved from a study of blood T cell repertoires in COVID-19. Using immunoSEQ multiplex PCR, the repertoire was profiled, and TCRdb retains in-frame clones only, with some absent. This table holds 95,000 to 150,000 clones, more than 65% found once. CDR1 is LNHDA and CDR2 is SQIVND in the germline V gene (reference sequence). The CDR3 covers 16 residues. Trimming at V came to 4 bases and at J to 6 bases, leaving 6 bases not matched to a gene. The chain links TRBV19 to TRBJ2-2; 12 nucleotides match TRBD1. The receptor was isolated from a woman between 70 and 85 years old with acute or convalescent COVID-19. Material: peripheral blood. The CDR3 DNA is TGTGCCAGTAGTACTCCTGGGACAGGGGGCCCCGGGGAGCTGTTTTTT. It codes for CASSTPGTGGPGELFF. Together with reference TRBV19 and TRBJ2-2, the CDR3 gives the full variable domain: DGGITQSPKYLFRKEGQNVTLSCEQNLNHDAMYWYRQDPGQGLRLIYYSQIVNDFQKGDIAEGYSVSREKKESFPLTVTSAQKNPTAFYLCASSTPGTGGPGELFFGEGSRLTVL.